Included here is one TCR beta chain sequence, with context. This clonotype turned up a few times. It lacks a known antigen. No base quality values were provided; no much bigger clone lies one nucleotide off. This entry belongs to a study of T cell repertoires in cytomegalovirus infection (dated by TCRdb to between 2018 and 2020). At the level of the whole study: Donor HLA type was relevant to the analysis, because carriage of CMV infection together with the matching HLA type was indicated by public TCR beta signatures.

Overall study outcomes, separate from this receptor: In the ex vivo response, HLA-C-restricted CMV-specific TCR beta clonotypes were dominant, and in two of eight donors the single most frequent clonotype came from this HLA-C-restricted group. Cumulative frequency of public TCR beta family members discriminated carriers of CMV infection plus the relevant HLA type in this cohort and an independent approximately 350-donor cohort.

CDR1 SGHTA and CDR2 FQGNSA were looked up in the germline V gene. From the cysteine through the phenylalanine, the CDR3 covers 11 amino acids. The read is trimmed to its CDR3 DNA, 33 bases read in frame from base 1. The germline ends are 9 bases apart after V is trimmed by 8 bases and J by 5 bases. Sequencing took place on an Illumina HiSeq 1500. TCRdb applied fastp at Q25 and MiXCR to the public reads, then kept only in-frame beta chains. A single entry per CDR3 protein holds the most common genes and DNA from its merged rows. The sample includes 150,000 to 200,000 distinct CDR3 sequences, with roughly 17% observed a single time. The top ten clonotypes cover less than 25% of the sample.

The TCR originated in a human donor in good health (CMV status not recorded). Some clones in this sample may be carry-over from other donors' samples. The material sequenced was CD8+ T cells from PBMCs. The sequence is built from TRBV7-2 and TRBJ1-1, with a weak D call of TRBD1 (6 bases match). The bases read TGTGCCAGCGCAGGGGTGACTGAAGCTTTCTTT. This is translated as CASAGVTEAFF.